A single sample is the source of the 27 T cell receptor beta chains below, sequenced in a study of CXCR3-negative and CXCR3-positive naive CD8 T cells. Whole-study results and caveats: Compared with CXCR3-negative naive cells, CXCR3-positive naive cells showed more hydrophobic TRB CDR3s.

Libraries were UMI-labeled 5' RACE TRB cDNA. TCRdb processed the 5' RACE reads again and assigns one entry to each CDR3 protein, with no DNA. Recorded for this sample: 150,000 to 160,000 distinct CDR3 sequences. Their antigen targets remain unknown. Material for sequencing was naive CXCR3+ CD8+ T cells from blood. Noted subset: CD45RO-CCR7+CD27+CD95- naive CD8+ T cells expressing CXCR3 (TNR3+). These receptors all come from a human donor in good health. Some clones in this sample may be carry-over from other donors' samples.

This chain's CDR3 is CASSLSTAPGTDTQYF. The chain links TRBV28 to TRBJ2-3; TCRdb's D call, TRBD1, is unchecked because there is no DNA. CDR3 length: 16 amino acids. Germline CDR1 and CDR2: MDHEN and SYDVKM.

The rearrangement joins TRBV5-1 to TRBJ2-7; TCRdb returns TRBD1, unconfirmable since there is no DNA. Germline V gene sequence: CDR1 SGHRS, CDR2 YFSETQ. The CDR3 is 14 residues long. CDR3 sequence reads: CASSLTTQVYEQYF.

This sequence joins TRBV29-1 and TRBJ2-7. The CDR3 has 13 amino acids. Germline-derived CDR1 and CDR2 are SQVTM and ANQGSEA. CDR3 loop: CSVEVLSPYEQYF.

J is TRBJ2-7 and V is TRBV6-5. The germline V gene encodes CDR1 MNHEY and CDR2 SVGAGI. The CDR3 sequence is 13 residues long. This CDR3 is CASSYSIDYEQYF.

The chain has TRBV5-1 and TRBJ2-7; checking the TCRdb D call of TRBD1 is not possible without DNA. This CDR3 spans 12 amino acids. Germline-derived CDR1 and CDR2 are SGHRS and YFSETQ. CDR3 loop: CASSVLGYEQYF.

The chain joins TRBV9 to TRBJ2-1; the D call from TCRdb, TRBD2, cannot be confirmed without DNA. The CDR3 contains 12 residues. CDR1 is SGDLS, CDR2 YYNGEE, per germline. CDR3 amino acids: CASSAGGDEQFF. The variable domain in full, with the rest retrieved from reference TRBV9 and TRBJ2-1, is DSGVTQTPKHLITATGQRVTLRCSPRSGDLSVYWYQQSLDQGLQFLIQYYNGEERAKGNILERFSAQQFPDLHSELNLSSLELGDSALYFCASSAGGDEQFFGPGTRLTVL.

The gene calls are TRBV12-3 or TRBV12-4 and TRBJ2-1; the D call from TCRdb, TRBD1, cannot be confirmed without DNA. The CDR3 is 14 amino acids. CDR3 sequence: CASTPRGTYNEQFF.

The chain couples TRBV19 to TRBJ2-1; TCRdb reports TRBD1, a call that lacks DNA to check it against. From germline, CDR1 is LNHDA and CDR2 SQIVND (reference sequence). The CDR3 is 13 amino acids. The CDR3 loop is CASSITTGNEQFF.

The genes are TRBV11-1 and TRBJ2-4; TCRdb designates TRBD2, a call that cannot be tested without DNA. This CDR3 is 13 amino acids long. The germline CDR1 and CDR2 sequences are SGHAT and FQDESV (reference sequence). CDR3 in amino acids: CASSVAGGNIQYF.

This chain joins TRBV27 and TRBJ2-5; the D gene TCRdb calls, TRBD2, cannot be checked with no DNA. The CDR3 totals 13 residues. Germline V gene data show CDR1 as MNHEY and CDR2 as SMNVEV (reference sequence). CDR3 region: CASSRPDQETQYF.

The chain joins TRBV2 to TRBJ2-7; TCRdb reports TRBD2, a call that lacks DNA to check it against. The CDR3 extends over 14 amino acids. Germline CDR1 is SNHLY and CDR2 is FYNNEI. The CDR3 loop reads CASRAGGPFNEQYF. The whole variable domain, filled in from reference TRBV2 and TRBJ2-7, reads EPEVTQTPSHQVTQMGQEVILRCVPISNHLYFYWYRQILGQKVEFLVSFYNNEISEKSEIFDDQFSVERPDGSNFTLKIRSTKLEDSAMYFCASRAGGPFNEQYFGPGTRLTVT.

The chain carries TRBV5-4 and TRBJ2-1; TCRdb's assignment of TRBD1 cannot be checked, as there is no DNA. The CDR3 loop spans 15 amino acids. Germline V CDR1 and CDR2: SGHNT, YYREEE (reference sequence). The CDR3 loop reads CASSLGQWGGLEQFF.

V usage is TRBV29-1 and J usage is TRBJ2-5; checking the TCRdb D call of TRBD1 is not possible without DNA. Looked up from germline, CDR1 is SQVTM and CDR2 is ANQGSEA. The CDR3 length is 16 residues. This CDR3 is CSVDRAGGVRQETQYF.

The CDR3 reads CASGPWFTGTDTQYF. The rearrangement uses TRBV2 and TRBJ2-3; TCRdb lists TRBD2, though no DNA is available to test this call. There are 15 residues in the CDR3. The germline V gene encodes CDR1 SNHLY and CDR2 FYNNEI.

This chain connects TRBV7-6 to TRBJ2-1; TCRdb's assignment of TRBD2 cannot be checked, as there is no DNA. CDR1 and CDR2 from the germline V gene are SGHVS and FNYEAQ. CDR3 size: 18 residues. CDR3 loop: CASSLWSAGDVSYNEQFF. Combining the CDR3 with reference TRBV7-6 and TRBJ2-1 gives the whole variable domain GAGVSQSPRYKVTKRGQDVALRCDPISGHVSLYWYRQALGQGPEFLTYFNYEAQQDKSGLPNDRFSAERPEGSISTLTIQRTEQRDSAMYRCASSLWSAGDVSYNEQFFGPGTRLTVL.

This sequence joins TRBV29-1 and TRBJ2-7; TCRdb designates TRBD1, a call that cannot be tested without DNA. Looked up from germline, CDR1 is SQVTM and CDR2 is ANQGSEA. CDR3 length: 13 amino acids. This CDR3 reads CSVSGGELHEQYF.

The chain recombines TRBV29-1 with TRBJ2-5; the TCRdb D gene call, TRBD1, has no DNA to confirm it. Germline V gene lookup returns CDR1 SQVTM and CDR2 ANQGSEA. CDR3 size: 16 residues. The chain's CDR3 is CSVEDRGQPTGETQYF.

The J gene is TRBJ2-7, the V gene TRBV5-1; TCRdb picks TRBD2, but there is no DNA to check that call. From germline, CDR1 is SGHRS and CDR2 YFSETQ. The CDR3 loop spans 18 amino acids. CDR3 residues: CASSLAASGGLFSYEQYF.

This sequence joins TRBV6-1 and TRBJ2-7; the D call of TRBD1 rests on TCRdb alone, since no DNA is present to check it. CDR1 is MNHNS, CDR2 SASEGT, per germline. This CDR3 is built from 16 residues. The CDR3 loop reads CASSEPAGGGSHEQYF.

This chain links TRBV14 with TRBJ2-7; TCRdb indicates TRBD1, and absent DNA this call remains unverified. The CDR3 contains 17 residues. Looked up from germline, CDR1 is SGHDN and CDR2 is FVKESK. Here the CDR3 reads CASSQVMSGRDFYEQYF.

This chain connects TRBV7-3 to TRBJ2-1. The CDR3 contains 13 residues. Germline lookup yields CDR1 SGHTA and CDR2 FQGTGA. CDR3 amino acids: CASSSRIGNEQFF.

The chain is built from TRBV6-2 or TRBV6-3 and TRBJ1-5; lacking DNA, the TRBD1 call made by TCRdb goes unchecked. CDR3 length: 13 residues. In germline, CDR1 is MNHEY, CDR2 SVGEGT. This CDR3 reads CASNLPPNQPQHF.

The CDR3 here is CASSYSFSGETQYF. The V and J genes are TRBV6-6 and TRBJ2-5; as DNA is missing, the TRBD2 call by TCRdb cannot be tested. The CDR3 consists of 14 residues. Germline V gene data show CDR1 as MNHNY and CDR2 as SVGAGI (reference sequence).

The rearrangement links TRBV4-3 to TRBJ2-3; checking the TCRdb D call of TRBD2 is not possible without DNA. The V gene's germline CDR1 is LGHNA and CDR2 YSLEER. This CDR3 has 16 residues. The CDR3 region is CASSQGLTLGTDTQYF.

The chain recombines TRBV20-1 with TRBJ2-7; TCRdb reports TRBD2, a call that lacks DNA to check it against. The CDR3 is made up of 13 amino acids. Germline V gene data show CDR1 as DFQATT and CDR2 as SNEGSKA (reference sequence). The CDR3 loop reads CSARARATYEQYF.

The chain couples TRBV4-3 to TRBJ2-4; TCRdb lists TRBD2, though no DNA is available to test this call. Per germline, CDR1 LGHNA and CDR2 YSLEER. The CDR3 extends over 20 amino acids. The CDR3: CASSQDPKRGVPLAKNIQYF.

This chain joins TRBV5-1 and TRBJ2-3. The CDR3 loop spans 14 amino acids. Germline V lookup: CDR1 SGHRS, CDR2 YFSETQ. CDR3 amino acids: CASSLGYPTDTQYF.